The entry below describes one T cell receptor (beta chain). The repertoire was sequenced with immunoSEQ multiplex PCR; TCRdb's copy has only in-frame clones and lacks some. The sample yields about 660,000 clones, around 87% seen once. The data originate from a study of shared T cell receptors in the human thymus. The CDR3 sequence is 13 residues long. Germline CDR1 SQVTM, CDR2 ANQGSEA. The ends were cut back, 6 bases at V and 4 bases at J, with 13 bases in the middle. The same sample was also studied in work on human thymus T cells. That work adds: Resections removed during corrective heart surgery provided the thymus tissue used. There appeared to be biased usage of V and J genes in thymic and blood repertoires. Unrelated individuals reportedly shared highly overlapping thymic TCR repertoires.

This TCR derives from a boy younger than two with a congenital heart defect. The V gene is TRBV29-1, the J gene TRBJ2-1, with D perhaps matching TRBD2 (6 bases). Sequenced material: thymocytes. CDR3 sequence: CSVVGTPYNEQFF. The CDR3 coding sequence is TGCAGCGTCGTGGGGACTCCTTACAATGAGCAGTTCTTC.